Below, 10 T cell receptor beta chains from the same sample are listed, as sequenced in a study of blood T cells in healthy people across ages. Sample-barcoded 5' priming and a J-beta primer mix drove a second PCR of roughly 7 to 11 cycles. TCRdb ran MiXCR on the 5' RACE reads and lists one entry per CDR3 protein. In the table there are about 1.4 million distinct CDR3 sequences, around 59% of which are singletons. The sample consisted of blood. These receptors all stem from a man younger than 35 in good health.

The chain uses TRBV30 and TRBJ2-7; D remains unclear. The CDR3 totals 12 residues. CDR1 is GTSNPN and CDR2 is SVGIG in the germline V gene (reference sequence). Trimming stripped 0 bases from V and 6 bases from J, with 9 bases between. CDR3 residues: CAWSVPDLEQYF. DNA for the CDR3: TGTGCCTGGAGTGTACCGGACCTCGAGCAGTACTTC.

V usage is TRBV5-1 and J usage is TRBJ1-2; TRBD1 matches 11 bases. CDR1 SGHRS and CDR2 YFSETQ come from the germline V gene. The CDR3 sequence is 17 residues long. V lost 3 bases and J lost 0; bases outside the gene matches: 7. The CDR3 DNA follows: TGCGCCAGCAGCTCTAACCTGGACAGGGGGCCTAACTATGGCTACACCTTC. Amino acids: CASSSNLDRGPNYGYTF.

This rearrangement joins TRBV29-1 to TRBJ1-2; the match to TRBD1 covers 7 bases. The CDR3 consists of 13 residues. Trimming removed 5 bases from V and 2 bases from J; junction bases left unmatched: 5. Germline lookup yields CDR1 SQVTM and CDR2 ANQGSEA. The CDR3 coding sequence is TGCAGCGTTAAACAGGGGAACAACTATGGCTACACCTTC. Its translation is CSVKQGNNYGYTF.

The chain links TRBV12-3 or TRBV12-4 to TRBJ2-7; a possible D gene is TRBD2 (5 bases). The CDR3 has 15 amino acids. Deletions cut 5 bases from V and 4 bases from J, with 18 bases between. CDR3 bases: TGTGCCAGCAGTGATCCGACGGCCGGACTGTACGAGCAGTACTTC. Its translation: CASSDPTAGLYEQYF.

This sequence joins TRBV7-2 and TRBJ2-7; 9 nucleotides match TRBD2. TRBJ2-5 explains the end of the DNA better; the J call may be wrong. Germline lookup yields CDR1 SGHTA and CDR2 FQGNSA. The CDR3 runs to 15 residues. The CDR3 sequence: CASSSPASGEETQYF. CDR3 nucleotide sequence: TGTGCCAGCAGCTCCCCCGCTAGCGGGGAGGAGACCCAGTACTTC.

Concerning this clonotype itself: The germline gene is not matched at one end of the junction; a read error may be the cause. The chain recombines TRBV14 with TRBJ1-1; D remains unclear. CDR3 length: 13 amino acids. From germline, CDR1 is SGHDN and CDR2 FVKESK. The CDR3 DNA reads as TGTGCCAGCAGCCCCTACTGGAACACTGGAGCTTTCTTT. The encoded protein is CASSPYWNTGAFF.

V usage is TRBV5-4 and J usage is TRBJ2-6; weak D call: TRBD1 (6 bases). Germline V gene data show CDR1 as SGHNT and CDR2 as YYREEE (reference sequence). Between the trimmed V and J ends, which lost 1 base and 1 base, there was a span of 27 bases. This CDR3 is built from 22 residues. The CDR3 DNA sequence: TGTGCCAGCAGCTTGTACCCAGTCATGACCAGGGGAACTGAGTCTGGGGCCAACGTCCTGACTTTC. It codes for CASSLYPVMTRGTESGANVLTF.

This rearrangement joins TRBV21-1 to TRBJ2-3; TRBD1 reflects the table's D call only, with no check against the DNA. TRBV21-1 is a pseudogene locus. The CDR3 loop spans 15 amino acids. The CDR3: CASTEVGQSTDTQYF. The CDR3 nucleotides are TGTGCCAGCACGGAAGTCGGACAATCCACAGATACGCAGTATTTT.

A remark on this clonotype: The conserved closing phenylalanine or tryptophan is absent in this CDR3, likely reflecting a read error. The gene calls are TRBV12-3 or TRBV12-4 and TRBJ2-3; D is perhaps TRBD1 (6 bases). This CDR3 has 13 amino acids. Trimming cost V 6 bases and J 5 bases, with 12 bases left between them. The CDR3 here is CASRRPGEDTQYS. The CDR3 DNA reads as TGTGCCAGCAGGCGCCCAGGGGAAGATACGCAGTATTCT.

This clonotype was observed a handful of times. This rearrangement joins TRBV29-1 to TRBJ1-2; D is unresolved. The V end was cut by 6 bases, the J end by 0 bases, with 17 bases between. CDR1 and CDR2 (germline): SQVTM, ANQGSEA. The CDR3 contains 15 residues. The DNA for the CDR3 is TGCAGCGTGTCCGGGAACACAACCGCTAACTATGGCTACACCTTC. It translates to CSVSGNTTANYGYTF.